This TCR beta chain was obtained from a study of cytomegalovirus exposure and HLA in healthy donors. With respect to this clone: Antigen: not known.

PCR involved 60 Vbeta and 13 Jbeta primers. Data came from immunoSEQ multiplex PCR; TCRdb stores just in-frame clones and leaves some out. The sample has 200,000 or so clones. Germline lookup yields CDR1 SEHNR and CDR2 FQNEAQ (reference sequence). The CDR3 spans 17 residues. V lost 5 bases, J lost 0 bases, and 10 bases stayed unmatched. Whole-study findings and limits: Earlier analysis found most TCR beta V segments productive about 87% or about 30% of the time.

The chain has TRBV7-9 and TRBJ2-3, with TRBD1 matching 8 bases. The sample comprised PBMCs. This TCR came from a boy younger than 18 in good health and CMV-seronegative. CDR3 loop: CASSQGVGDRSTDTQYF. The CDR3 region has the DNA TGTGCCAGCAGCCAAGGTGTTGGGGACAGGAGCACAGATACGCAGTATTTT.